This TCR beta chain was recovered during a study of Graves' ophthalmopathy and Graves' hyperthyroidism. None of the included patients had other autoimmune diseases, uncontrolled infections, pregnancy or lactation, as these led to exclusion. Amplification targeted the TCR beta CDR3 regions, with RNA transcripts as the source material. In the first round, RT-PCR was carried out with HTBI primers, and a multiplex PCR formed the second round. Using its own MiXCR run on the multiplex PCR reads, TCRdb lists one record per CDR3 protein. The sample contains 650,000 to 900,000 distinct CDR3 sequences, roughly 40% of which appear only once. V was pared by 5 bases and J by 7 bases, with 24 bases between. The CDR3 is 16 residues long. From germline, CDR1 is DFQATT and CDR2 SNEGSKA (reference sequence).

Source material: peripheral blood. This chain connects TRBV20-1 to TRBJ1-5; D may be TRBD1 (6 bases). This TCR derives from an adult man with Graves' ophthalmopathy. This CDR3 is CSARDPRAQGRQPQHF. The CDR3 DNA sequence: TGCAGTGCTCGTGACCCGAGGGCGCAGGGGAGGCAGCCCCAGCATTTT.